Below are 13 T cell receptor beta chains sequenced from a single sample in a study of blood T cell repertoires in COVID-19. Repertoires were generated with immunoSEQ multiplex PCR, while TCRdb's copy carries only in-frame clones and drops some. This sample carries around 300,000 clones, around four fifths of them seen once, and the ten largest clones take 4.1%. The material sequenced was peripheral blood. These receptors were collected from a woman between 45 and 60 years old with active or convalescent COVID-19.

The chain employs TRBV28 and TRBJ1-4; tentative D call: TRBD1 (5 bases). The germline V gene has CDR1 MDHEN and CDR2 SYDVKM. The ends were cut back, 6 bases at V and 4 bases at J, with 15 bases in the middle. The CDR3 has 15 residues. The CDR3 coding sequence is TGTGCCAGCAGATGGGGCGCAACGGGTAATGAAAAACTGTTTTTT. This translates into CASRWGATGNEKLFF. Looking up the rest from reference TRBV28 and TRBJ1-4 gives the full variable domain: DVKVTQSSRYLVKRTGEKVFLECVQDMDHENMFWYRQDPGLGLRLIYFSYDVKMKEKGDIPEGYSVSREKKERFSLILESASTNQTSMYLCASRWGATGNEKLFFGSGTQLSVL.

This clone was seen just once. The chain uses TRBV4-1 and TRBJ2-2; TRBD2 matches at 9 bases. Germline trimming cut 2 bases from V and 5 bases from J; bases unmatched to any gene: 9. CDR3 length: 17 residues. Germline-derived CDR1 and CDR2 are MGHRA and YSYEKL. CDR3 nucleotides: TGCGCCAGCAGCCAATTGCTTGGCGGGAGGGAGACCGGGGAGCTGTTTTTT. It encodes CASSQLLGGRETGELFF.

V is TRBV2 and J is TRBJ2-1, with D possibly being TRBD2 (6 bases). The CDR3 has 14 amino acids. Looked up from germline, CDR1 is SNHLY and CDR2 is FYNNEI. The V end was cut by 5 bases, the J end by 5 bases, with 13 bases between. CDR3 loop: CASSSRRLDNEQFF. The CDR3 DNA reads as TGTGCCAGCAGTTCCCGCCGACTAGACAATGAGCAGTTCTTC.

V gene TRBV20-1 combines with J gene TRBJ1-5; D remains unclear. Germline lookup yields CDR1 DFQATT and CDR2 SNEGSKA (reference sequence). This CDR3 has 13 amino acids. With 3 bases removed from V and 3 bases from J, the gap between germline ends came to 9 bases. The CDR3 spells CSASAGDNQPQHF. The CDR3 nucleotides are TGCAGTGCTAGTGCGGGAGACAATCAGCCCCAGCATTTT.

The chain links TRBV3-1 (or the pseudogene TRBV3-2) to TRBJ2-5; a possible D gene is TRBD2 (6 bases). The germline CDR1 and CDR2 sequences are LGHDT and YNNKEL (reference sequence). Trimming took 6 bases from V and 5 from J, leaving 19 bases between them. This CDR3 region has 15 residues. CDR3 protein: CASSPNTGVFETQYF. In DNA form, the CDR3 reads TGTGCCAGCAGTCCAAACACGGGAGTTTTTGAGACCCAGTACTTC.

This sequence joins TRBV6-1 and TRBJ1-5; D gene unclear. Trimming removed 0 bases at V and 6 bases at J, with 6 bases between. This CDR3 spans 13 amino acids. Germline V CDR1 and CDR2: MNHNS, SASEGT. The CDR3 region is CASSEAMSQPQHF. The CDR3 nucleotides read TGTGCCAGCAGTGAAGCGATGAGTCAGCCCCAGCATTTT.

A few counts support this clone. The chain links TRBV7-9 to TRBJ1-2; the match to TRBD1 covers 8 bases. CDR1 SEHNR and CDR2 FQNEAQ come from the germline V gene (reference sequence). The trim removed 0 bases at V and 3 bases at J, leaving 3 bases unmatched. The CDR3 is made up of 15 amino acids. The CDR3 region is CASSLAAGGDYGYTF. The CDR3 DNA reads TGTGCCAGCAGCTTAGCGGCAGGGGGCGACTATGGCTACACCTTC.

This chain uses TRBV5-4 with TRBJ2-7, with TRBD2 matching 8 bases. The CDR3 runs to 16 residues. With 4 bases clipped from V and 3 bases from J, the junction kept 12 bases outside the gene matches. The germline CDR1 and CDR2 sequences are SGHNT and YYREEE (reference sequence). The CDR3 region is CASSPGRGGPLYEQYF. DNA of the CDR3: TGTGCCAGCAGCCCTGGTCGGGGGGGACCTCTCTACGAGCAGTACTTC.

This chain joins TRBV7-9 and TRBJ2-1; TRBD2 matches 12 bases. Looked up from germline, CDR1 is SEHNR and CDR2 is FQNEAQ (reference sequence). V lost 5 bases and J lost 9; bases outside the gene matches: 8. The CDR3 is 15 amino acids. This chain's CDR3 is CASSPGLAGSGEQFF. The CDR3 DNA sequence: TGTGCCAGCAGCCCCGGACTAGCGGGAAGCGGTGAGCAGTTCTTC.

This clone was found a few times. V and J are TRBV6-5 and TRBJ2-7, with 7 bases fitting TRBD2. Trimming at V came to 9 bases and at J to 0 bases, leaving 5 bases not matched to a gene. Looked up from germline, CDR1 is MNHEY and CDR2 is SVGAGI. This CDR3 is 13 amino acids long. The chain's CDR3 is CASQSGTSYEQYF. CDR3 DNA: TGTGCCAGTCAGAGCGGGACCTCCTACGAGCAGTACTTC.

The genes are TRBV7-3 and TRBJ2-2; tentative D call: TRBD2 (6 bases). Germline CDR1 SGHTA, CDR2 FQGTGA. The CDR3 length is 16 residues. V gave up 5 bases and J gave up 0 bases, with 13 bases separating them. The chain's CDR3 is CASSPFASANTGELFF. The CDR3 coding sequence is TGTGCCAGCAGCCCGTTTGCTAGCGCGAACACCGGGGAGCTGTTTTTT.

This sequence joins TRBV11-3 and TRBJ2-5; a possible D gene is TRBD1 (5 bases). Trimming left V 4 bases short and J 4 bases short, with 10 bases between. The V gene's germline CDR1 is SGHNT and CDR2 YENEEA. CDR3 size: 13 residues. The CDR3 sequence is CASSSFGAETQYF. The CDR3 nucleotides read TGTGCCAGCAGCTCCTTTGGGGCAGAGACCCAGTACTTC.

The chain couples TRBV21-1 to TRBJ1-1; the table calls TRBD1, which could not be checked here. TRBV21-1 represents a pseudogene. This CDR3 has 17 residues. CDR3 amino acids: CASSNSQAAWKGTEAFF. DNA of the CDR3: TGTGCCAGCAGCAACAGTCAGGCAGCCTGGAAAGGCACTGAAGCTTTCTTT.